These 30 T cell receptor beta chains originate from one sample sequenced in a study of cytomegalovirus exposure and HLA in healthy donors. PCR involved 60 Vbeta and 13 Jbeta primers. The data were produced by immunoSEQ multiplex PCR, yet TCRdb's version contains in-frame clones alone and is incomplete. Of about 170,000 clones detected, roughly 80% appear once; the ten largest clones hold approximately 6.7%. Sequencing was carried out using PBMCs. Source of these receptors: a man under 40 in good health and CMV-seropositive.

J is TRBJ1-1 and V is TRBV29-1, with no clear D. Trimming stripped 5 bases from V and 0 bases from J, with 10 bases between. Looked up from germline, CDR1 is SQVTM and CDR2 is ANQGSEA. The CDR3 consists of 13 residues. CDR3 amino acids: CSVHFGVNTEAFF. The DNA of the CDR3 is TGCAGCGTTCATTTTGGAGTGAACACTGAAGCTTTCTTT. The variable domain in full, completed from reference TRBV29-1 and TRBJ1-1, reads SAVISQKPSRDICQRGTSLTIQCQVDSQVTMMFWYRQQPGQSLTLIATANQGSEATYESGFVIDKFPISRPNLTFSTLTVSNMSPEDSSIYLCSVHFGVNTEAFFGQGTRLTVV.

The chain is built from TRBV5-1 and TRBJ1-1; unclear D gene. Trimming shortened V by 4 bases and J by 0 bases, and 19 bases separated the two germline ends. Germline V gene data show CDR1 as SGHRS and CDR2 as YFSETQ. The CDR3 extends over 17 amino acids. The CDR3 DNA sequence: TGCGCCAGCAGCGTCGTCCCGCGGCCAGATATGAACACTGAAGCTTTCTTT. This encodes CASSVVPRPDMNTEAFF.

This chain connects TRBV11-2 to TRBJ2-7; 8 bases are shared with TRBD2. With 5 bases clipped from V and 5 bases from J, the junction kept 8 bases outside the gene matches. Germline V gene sequence: CDR1 SGHAT, CDR2 FQNNGV. The CDR3 runs 14 residues. The CDR3 DNA is TGTGCCAGCAGCGCCATCGGGGGGGCCCACGAGCAGTACTTC. It yields the protein CASSAIGGAHEQYF.

The chain couples TRBV7-9 to TRBJ2-3, with D hard to call. CDR3 length equals 15 residues. In germline, CDR1 is SEHNR, CDR2 FQNEAQ (reference sequence). Trimming removed 3 bases from V and 3 bases from J, with 13 bases in between. The CDR3 coding sequence is TGTGCCAGCAGCTTTGACACCCTTCGAACAGATACGCAGTATTTT. Translated, it gives CASSFDTLRTDTQYF.

Remarks on this clone: The same CDR3 can be traced to other DNA sequences in this sample. The chain combines TRBV4-1 with TRBJ2-3, with TRBD2 identical over 14 bases. V shed 5 bases, J shed 4 bases, and the junction held 11 bases outside the gene matches. This CDR3 region has 18 residues. The V gene's germline CDR1 is MGHRA and CDR2 YSYEKL. The CDR3 DNA sequence: TGCGCCAGCAGCTCCCCCGGGACTAGCGGGAGATATGCAGATACGCAGTATTTT. This gives the protein CASSSPGTSGRYADTQYF.

V gene TRBV7-9 combines with J gene TRBJ2-3; 8 bases align to TRBD2. Germline CDR1 is SEHNR and CDR2 is FQNEAQ (reference sequence). The CDR3 length is 19 residues. J was trimmed by 2 bases and V by 2 bases; bases with no gene match: 15. The CDR3: CASSLQPRHRGRNTDTQYF. In nucleotides, the CDR3 is TGTGCCAGCAGCTTACAGCCTCGGCACCGCGGGAGGAACACAGATACGCAGTATTTT.

The chain employs TRBV19 and TRBJ2-1; D is possibly TRBD1 (6 bases). V lost 4 bases, J lost 6 bases, and 16 bases lay in between. The CDR3 is 15 amino acids. Germline V gives CDR1 LNHDA, CDR2 SQIVND (reference sequence). This chain's CDR3 is CASSKQGKGFNEQFF. The CDR3 DNA reads as TGTGCCAGTAGTAAACAGGGAAAGGGGTTCAATGAGCAGTTCTTC. Full variable domain (missing parts from reference TRBV19 and TRBJ2-1): DGGITQSPKYLFRKEGQNVTLSCEQNLNHDAMYWYRQDPGQGLRLIYYSQIVNDFQKGDIAEGYSVSREKKESFPLTVTSAQKNPTAFYLCASSKQGKGFNEQFFGPGTRLTVL.

The rearrangement links TRBV6-5 to TRBJ1-1, with 8 bases identical to TRBD1. J lost 4 bases, V lost 1 base, and 5 bases had no gene match. This CDR3 region has 15 residues. CDR1 and CDR2 (germline): MNHEY, SVGAGI. The CDR3 here is CASSYYQGAVTEAFF. The CDR3, as DNA: TGTGCCAGCAGTTACTACCAGGGGGCGGTCACTGAAGCTTTCTTT.

The chain couples TRBV28 to TRBJ2-7; 8 bases are shared with TRBD1. V dropped 5 bases and J dropped 2; count of bases not matched to a gene: 5. Germline V gives CDR1 MDHEN, CDR2 SYDVKM. The CDR3 sequence is 14 residues long. CDR3 loop: CASSGGQATYEQYF. As DNA, the CDR3 is TGTGCCAGCAGTGGGGGACAGGCCACCTACGAGCAGTACTTC.

This clone came up a few times. The genes are TRBV18 and TRBJ2-7; 14 bases line up with TRBD2. Germline V gene lookup returns CDR1 KGHSH and CDR2 LQKENI. The CDR3 totals 17 residues. J lost 7 bases, V lost 2 bases, and 10 bases had no gene match. The chain's CDR3 is CASSPVGTSGSGMEQYF. The CDR3 DNA follows: TGTGCCAGCTCACCAGTTGGGACTAGCGGGAGTGGAATGGAGCAGTACTTC.

This chain joins TRBV11-2 and TRBJ1-4; 9 nucleotides match TRBD1. The germline V gene has CDR1 SGHAT and CDR2 FQNNGV. J was trimmed by 0 bases and V by 1 base; bases with no gene match: 9. The CDR3 consists of 19 residues. DNA for the CDR3: TGTGCCAGCAGCTTAGCACCGGGACAGGGAGACCCAACTAATGAAAAACTGTTTTTT. This encodes CASSLAPGQGDPTNEKLFF.

The chain is built from TRBV30 and TRBJ1-5; D remains unclear. This CDR3 spans 14 amino acids. From germline, CDR1 is GTSNPN and CDR2 SVGIG (reference sequence). Trimming stripped 2 bases from V and 4 bases from J, with 12 bases between. The CDR3 DNA reads as TGTGCCTGGAGTACGGGTGTAGCAAATCAGCCCCAGCATTTT. As protein: CAWSTGVANQPQHF.

V usage is TRBV5-1 and J usage is TRBJ2-5; 7 positions match TRBD2. From germline, CDR1 is SGHRS and CDR2 YFSETQ. J was trimmed by 5 bases and V by 3 bases; bases with no gene match: 4. The CDR3 extends over 13 amino acids. CDR3 DNA sequence: TGCGCCAGCAGCTCGGGGGGTCTGGAGACCCAGTACTTC. Protein sequence: CASSSGGLETQYF.

The CDR3 protein is CASSLSQEYNSPLHF. The CDR3 nucleotides are TGTGCCAGCAGCTTATCCCAAGAGTATAATTCACCCCTCCACTTT. This sequence joins TRBV7-2 and TRBJ1-6; D is ambiguous. The V end lost 2 bases, the J end lost 4 bases, and 9 bases lay between the germline ends. The CDR3 is made up of 15 amino acids. Germline V CDR1 and CDR2: SGHTA, FQGNSA.

The J gene is TRBJ1-3, the V gene TRBV7-9, with TRBD1 identical over 7 bases. J was trimmed by 0 bases and V by 5 bases; bases with no gene match: 7. The CDR3 loop spans 16 amino acids. Germline CDR1 is SEHNR and CDR2 is FQNEAQ (reference sequence). CDR3 in DNA: TGTGCCAGCAGCCCCCTATGGACAGGCTCTGGAAACACCATATATTTT. It codes for CASSPLWTGSGNTIYF.

The rearrangement links TRBV20-1 to TRBJ2-1; no definite D call. The CDR3 has 11 residues. Per the germline V gene, CDR1 is DFQATT and CDR2 is SNEGSKA (reference sequence). V lost 3 bases, J lost 7 bases, and 7 bases lay in between. The chain's CDR3 is CSASRRNEQFF. CDR3 nucleotides: TGCAGTGCTAGCCGTCGGAATGAGCAGTTCTTC.

The chain combines TRBV5-1 with TRBJ1-2; TRBD1 matches at 7 bases. With V trimmed by 0 bases and J by 0 bases, 8 bases remained unmatched. Germline V gives CDR1 SGHRS, CDR2 YFSETQ. The CDR3 sequence is 17 residues long. The CDR3 loop is CASSLVGQASANYGYTF. CDR3 sequence (DNA): TGCGCCAGCAGCTTGGTCGGACAGGCCTCAGCTAACTATGGCTACACCTTC.

This clone was observed a handful of times. The genes are TRBV10-3 and TRBJ1-3; TRBD1 might be the D (6 bases). V was shortened by 3 bases and J by 1 base, with 16 bases between the two germline ends. Germline assignment: CDR1 ENHRY and CDR2 SYGVKD. The CDR3 spans 17 residues. The CDR3, as DNA: TGTGCCATCAGTGACCCTCCGGGGGGCGCGTCTGGAAACACCATATATTTT. As protein: CAISDPPGGASGNTIYF.

This clone was observed a few times. CDR3 residues: CASSFGVLAGGNNEQFF. CDR3 bases: TGTGCCAGCAGCTTTGGGGTCCTAGCGGGAGGAAACAATGAGCAGTTCTTC. The chain recombines TRBV5-4 with TRBJ2-1; 11 nucleotides line up with TRBD2. Germline V gene data show CDR1 as SGHNT and CDR2 as YYREEE (reference sequence). With V trimmed by 2 bases and J by 5 bases, 9 bases remained unmatched. This CDR3 is 17 amino acids long.

The chain carries TRBV6-6 and TRBJ1-1; tentatively, D is TRBD1 (5 bases). The germline gives CDR1 MNHNY, CDR2 SVGAGI (reference sequence). V lost 2 bases and J 6 bases, leaving 16 bases between the germline ends. This CDR3 comprises 15 residues. DNA of the CDR3: TGTGCCAGCAGTTACCCGGGGGGGGAGAGACCTGAAGCTTTCTTT. It encodes CASSYPGGERPEAFF.

The count of this clone is one. The J gene is TRBJ2-1, the V gene TRBV5-4; tentatively, D is TRBD2 (6 bases). The V and J ends lost 0 bases and 3 bases respectively, with 10 bases between them. The CDR3 loop spans 15 amino acids. Germline CDR1 is SGHNT and CDR2 is YYREEE (reference sequence). In nucleotides, the CDR3 is TGTGCCAGCAGCTTGGGGGAGGCACTCTACAATGAGCAGTTCTTC. Its protein product is CASSLGEALYNEQFF.

The chain uses TRBV11-2 and TRBJ2-3; a weak D match, TRBD1 (6 bases). V was trimmed by 3 bases and J by 4 bases, leaving 14 bases between them. Germline V gene sequence: CDR1 SGHAT, CDR2 FQNNGV. The CDR3 consists of 15 residues. The DNA of the CDR3 is TGTGCCAGCAGCTTGAGGGCTGGGGGCGCAGATACGCAGTATTTT. It yields the protein CASSLRAGGADTQYF. Using reference TRBV11-2 and TRBJ2-3 for the parts outside the CDR3, the full variable domain is EAGVAQSPRYKIIEKRQSVAFWCNPISGHATLYWYQQILGQGPKLLIQFQNNGVVDDSQLPKDRFSAERLKGVDSTLKIQPAKLEDSAVYLCASSLRAGGADTQYFGPGTRLTVL.

In its sample, this clone was seen a few times. The chain has TRBV5-6 and TRBJ2-1; 7 bases agree with TRBD2. The CDR3 is made up of 13 amino acids. Germline V CDR1 and CDR2: SGHDT, YYEEEE. Trimming at V came to 9 bases and at J to 9 bases, leaving 12 bases not matched to a gene. CDR3 sequence (DNA): TGTGCCACCTCCAAGGCGGGAGAACGTGAGCAGTTCTTC. Encoded protein: CATSKAGEREQFF.

This chain joins TRBV10-3 and TRBJ2-1; 7 bases are shared with TRBD1. Germline trimming cut 3 bases from V and 0 bases from J; bases unmatched to any gene: 17. The germline V gene encodes CDR1 ENHRY and CDR2 SYGVKD. The CDR3 totals 20 residues. CDR3 DNA sequence: TGTGCCATCAGTGAAGAAAGGGACAGCGACTCAAGTAGCTCCTACAATGAGCAGTTCTTC. Amino acid sequence: CAISEERDSDSSSSYNEQFF.

The chain couples TRBV9 to TRBJ2-1; unclear D gene. Germline V gene data show CDR1 as SGDLS and CDR2 as YYNGEE. This CDR3 is 16 amino acids long. V lost 0 bases, J lost 0 bases, and 10 bases lay in between. In DNA form, the CDR3 reads TGTGCCAGCAGCGTAGCCTTGAGCCGCTCCTACAATGAGCAGTTCTTC. This encodes CASSVALSRSYNEQFF.

J is TRBJ2-1 and V is TRBV15; 7 bases agree with TRBD2. V lost 0 bases and J lost 4; bases outside the gene matches: 9. The CDR3 spans 17 residues. The germline gives CDR1 LNHNV, CDR2 YYDKDF (reference sequence). The CDR3 sequence: CATSRDLSGARYNEQFF. As DNA, the CDR3 is TGTGCCACCAGCAGAGATCTAAGCGGGGCACGATACAATGAGCAGTTCTTC. The entire variable domain, with the rest obtained from reference TRBV15 and TRBJ2-1, is as follows: DAMVIQNPRYQVTQFGKPVTLSCSQTLNHNVMYWYQQKSSQAPKLLFHYYDKDFNNEADTPDNFQSRRPNTSFCFLDIRSPGLGDTAMYLCATSRDLSGARYNEQFFGPGTRLTVL.

In its sample, this clone was seen a few times. This rearrangement joins TRBV19 to TRBJ2-2, with 14 bases identical to TRBD2. This CDR3 contains 18 residues. CDR1 and CDR2 from the germline V gene are LNHDA and SQIVND (reference sequence). With 6 bases clipped from V and 5 bases from J, the junction kept 11 bases outside the gene matches. The CDR3 DNA follows: TGTGCCAGTAGATACTCCGGGACTAGCGGGAGACGGACCGGGGAGCTGTTTTTT. It is translated as CASRYSGTSGRRTGELFF.

The gene calls are TRBV7-9 and TRBJ2-2, with a possible D match to TRBD1 (5 bases). Trimming cost V 6 bases and J 1 base, with 9 bases left between them. Germline V CDR1 and CDR2: SEHNR, FQNEAQ (reference sequence). The CDR3 extends over 14 amino acids. CDR3 DNA: TGTGCCAGCAGACAAACAGGGAACACCGGGGAGCTGTTTTTT. This gives the protein CASRQTGNTGELFF. Full variable domain (missing parts from reference TRBV7-9 and TRBJ2-2): DTGVSQNPRHKITKRGQNVTFRCDPISEHNRLYWYRQTLGQGPEFLTYFQNEAQLEKSRLLSDRFSAERPKGSFSTLEIQRTEQGDSAMYLCASRQTGNTGELFFGEGSRLTVL.

The V gene is TRBV5-4, the J gene TRBJ1-2; possible D gene TRBD1, 5 bases. There are 15 residues in the CDR3. CDR1 and CDR2 from the germline V gene are SGHNT and YYREEE (reference sequence). V lost 2 bases, J lost 5 bases, and 16 bases lay in between. CDR3 protein: CASSLAQGTRYGYTF. The CDR3 coding sequence is TGTGCCAGCAGCTTAGCCCAGGGTACTCGGTATGGCTACACCTTC.

The chain joins TRBV29-1 to TRBJ2-3; tentative D call: TRBD1 (6 bases). This CDR3 has 13 amino acids. Deletions cut 6 bases from V and 5 bases from J, with 15 bases between. From germline, CDR1 is SQVTM and CDR2 ANQGSEA. DNA of the CDR3: TGCAGCGTGGGGACACCACCTGGAGATACGCAGTATTTT. Protein sequence: CSVGTPPGDTQYF.